This TCR beta chain was recovered during a study of T cells in Graves' hyperthyroidism and ophthalmopathy (dated by TCRdb to the late 2010s). General notes on the study: Peripheral blood samples were taken at initial diagnosis, before any treatment was given. An independent validation cohort of around 19 hyperthyroidism patients and 17 patients who later progressed to ophthalmopathy tested prospective prediction of ophthalmopathy. A discovery cohort of approximately 100 patients, roughly 40 with Graves' ophthalmopathy and 57 with stable Graves' hyperthyroidism, was used to find distinguishing TCR V-J signatures. TCR Vbeta CDR3 sequencing of 130 to 150 peripheral blood samples (43 ophthalmopathy, about 74 hyperthyroidism and some 17 progressor patients) is reported in the paper. In addition, the study compared T-cell repertoires in thyroid tissue and in blood from five to seven Graves' hyperthyroidism patients. Following sampling, methimazole starting at 30 mg daily was given to hyperthyroidism patients, and high-dose intravenous methylprednisolone was given to ophthalmopathy patients. The 75 to 100 discovery patients were divided at random into training and test sets in a 7:3 ratio.

This clonotype has a count of ten or more. No antigen is known for it. The input lacks base qualities; no much larger clone sits a single base away. What the work shows at the level of the full study, not this receptor alone: Blood samples also contained most of the expanded thyroid clonotypes (frequency above 0.001), which suggests that blood repertoires may reflect thyroid immune responses. A 13 V-J signature model separated ophthalmopathy from stable hyperthyroidism, with 87.88% sensitivity and just under 84% specificity in cross-validation and 80%/75% in testing. No statistical method was used to fix the sample size in advance, and group allocation was not hidden from the investigators. In validation, the model predicted progression to ophthalmopathy a median of about 6 months before onset, with roughly 71% sensitivity and more than 72% specificity.

The TCR beta CDR3 regions were amplified from RNA transcripts. The first round of RT-PCR for the TCR CDR3 was performed with the HTBI primer set and the Qiagen OneStep RT-PCR kit. A second multiplex PCR round built the libraries, followed by size selection and purification. Libraries were sequenced paired-end with 100 bp reads on an Illumina HiSeq2000. In the original analysis: SOAPnuke was used to process the raw data, with reads discarded if the reads contained adapters or uncalled bases, had a mean Phred below 15, or lacked an exact constant-primer or identifier match. COPE v1.2.5 was used to merge the high-quality paired reads, and each unique nucleotide sequence was defined as a clonotype. Clonotypes were aligned to IMGT TRBV, TRBD and TRBJ reference segments using MiTCR v1.1. The analysis was restricted to V-J combinations with a frequency above 0.0001, which together covered roughly 99% of the repertoires. The TCS score was defined as the ratio of F50 (clonal expansion) to E x V (chaos), calculated using BLOSUM62-based TCRdist between CDR3 peptides within each V-J. Welch's t-statistics and random forest reduced some 510 V-J features to 10 to 15, which were used in a naive Bayes classifier (R e1071). The public sequencing data were trimmed at Q25 with fastp and processed into clonotypes with MiXCR by TCRdb, which kept only in-frame beta chains. Every distinct CDR3 protein forms one entry, paired with its most common genes and DNA. TCRdb's processing, not the study's, gives the V and J calls here. The sample table lists roughly 550,000 distinct CDR3 sequences, about 15% of them with a count of one. 29% of the sample lies in the top ten.

Trimming removed 2 bases from V and 1 base from J, leaving 9 bases between the germline ends. The CDR3 goes from the cysteine to the phenylalanine over 13 residues. The read is trimmed to its CDR3 DNA, 39 bases read in frame from base 1. According to the germline V gene (reference sequence), CDR1 reads GTSNPN and CDR2 reads SVGIG. Ophthalmopathy patients had moderately to severely active disease, with a Clinical Activity Score of 3 or more, a NOSPECS grade of 4 or more, and a disease duration of less than 3 months. Patients with uncontrolled infections, other autoimmune diseases, pregnancy or lactation were excluded. Diagnoses relied on clinical symptoms, serum thyroxine and TRAb, thyroid ultrasound and orbital computed tomography. Ficoll-Paque density gradient centrifugation was used to isolate PBMCs from around 10 ml of fresh peripheral blood. Total RNA was extracted with Trizol reagent, and quality was checked on an Agilent 2100 Bioanalyzer.

This clonotype was sampled from a woman aged 25 to 39 with Graves' ophthalmopathy. The chain employs TRBV30 and TRBJ2-7; no D gene is confidently identified. Material for sequencing was blood. The DNA sequence follows: TGTGCCTGGAGTACTAACCCTTCCTACGAGCAGTACTTC. The resulting protein is CAWSTNPSYEQYF.